This entry concerns a single T cell receptor (beta chain). The antigen is unknown. Sequencing used immunoSEQ multiplex PCR; TCRdb keeps in-frame clones, though not all of them. The sample carries 20,000 to 25,000 clones, about 74% recorded once. Each patient's relapse followed autologous stem cell transplantation, and brentuximab vedotin exposure varied. Each best response was a complete response, a partial response or progressive disease. This record comes from a study of PD-1 blockade in classical Hodgkin lymphoma. On the study more broadly: Patients were dosed intravenously with nivolumab at 3 mg/kg every 2 weeks. Study-wide findings and caveats: Complete responders started with a diversity level that resembled newly diagnosed patients at baseline. The CD4+ diversity rise by C4D1 was clearest in complete responders.

V lost 3 bases and J 6 bases, leaving 12 bases between the germline ends. Per germline, CDR1 SGDLS and CDR2 YYNGEE. This CDR3 contains 14 residues. The rearrangement uses TRBV9 and TRBJ2-2; D is unclear. This receptor was obtained from a human donor with classical Hodgkin lymphoma. This specimen consisted of peripheral blood mononuclear cells (PBMCs), obtained before the second cycle of nivolumab. The CDR3 DNA sequence: TGTGCCAGCAGCGCCGAACCCCTGGCCGGGGAGCTGTTTTTT. This codes for CASSAEPLAGELFF.